Listed here is a single T cell receptor beta chain. The antigen is undetermined. The data originate from a study of OX40 agonist ivuxolimab in advanced cancers. About the research overall: Antecedent anti-PD-1, anti-PD-L1 or anti-CTLA-4 therapy was permissible, with under 50% having received some.

Study-level points and caveats: On average, CD8+ T cells showed a greater number of expanded clones than CD4+.

The germline CDR1 and CDR2 sequences are SGHTA and FQGNSA. J lost 3 bases, V lost 7 bases, and 5 bases had no gene match. The CDR3 has 14 amino acids. TCRdb's copy holds only in-frame clones and misses some; the assay was immunoSEQ multiplex PCR. This repertoire shows tens of thousands of clones, over 75% found once; its top ten account for approximately 0.5%. Patients were ruled out by autoimmune disease history or systemic immunosuppression. This material consisted of CD4+ or CD8+ T cells sorted from blood, taken in a trial of the OX40 agonist ivuxolimab. The chain joins TRBV7-2 to TRBJ1-4; 7 bases agree with TRBD1. The clonotype originates from an adult with an advanced solid tumor such as melanoma, head and neck, liver or kidney cancer. In DNA, the CDR3 is TGTGCCAGCAAACAGGGGTGGGCTAATGAAAAACTGTTTTTT. Protein product: CASKQGWANEKLFF.